What follows are 24 T cell receptor beta chains derived from one specimen sequenced in a study of cytotoxic CD8 clonotypes in ibrutinib-treated CLL. Some clones are missing from TCRdb's copy, which holds only in-frame ones; the method was immunoSEQ multiplex PCR. This table holds tens of thousands of clones, around 70% found once. The material was PBMCs, obtained after 12 months of ibrutinib treatment. These receptors were obtained from a human donor with chronic lymphocytic leukemia.

The chain employs TRBV5-1 and TRBJ2-7; 11 nucleotides line up with TRBD2. After removal of 6 bases from V and 4 bases from J, the junction contained 9 bases not matched to a gene. The germline V gene has CDR1 SGHRS and CDR2 YFSETQ. This CDR3 has 15 amino acids. CDR3 bases: TGCGCCAGCACCCCTCATAGCGGGGGGGCTTACGAGCAGTACTTC. It encodes CASTPHSGGAYEQYF.

This clone ranks as medium-sized (0.01 to 0.1%). The chain employs TRBV5-1 and TRBJ2-5; 10 positions agree with TRBD1. Unmatched junction bases numbered 11, after V lost 7 bases and J lost 5 bases. This CDR3 is built from 15 residues. Germline values: CDR1 SGHRS, CDR2 YFSETQ. In nucleotides, the CDR3 is TGCGCCAGCTACCCCCCGGGACAGGGGACGGAGACCCAGTACTTC. The encoded protein is CASYPPGQGTETQYF.

The rearrangement joins TRBV10-3 to TRBJ2-1; 9 bases match TRBD2. Germline loops: CDR1 ENHRY, CDR2 SYGVKD. CDR3 length equals 14 residues. After removal of 7 bases from V and 3 bases from J, the junction contained 4 bases not matched to a gene. CDR3 loop: CAIMAGGLYNEQFF. CDR3 DNA sequence: TGTGCCATCATGGCGGGGGGGCTCTACAATGAGCAGTTCTTC.

This chain links TRBV6-5 with TRBJ1-1, with D possibly matching TRBD1 (6 bases). The CDR3 totals 15 residues. The germline V and J ends were trimmed by 6 bases and 5 bases, with 19 bases remaining between them. CDR1 is MNHEY, CDR2 SVGAGI, per germline. The CDR3 loop reads CASRPRDTLGTEAFF. The CDR3 DNA follows: TGTGCCAGCAGACCTCGGGACACCCTGGGGACTGAAGCTTTCTTT.

This clone was observed a single time. The chain recombines TRBV19 with TRBJ1-5; 9 nucleotides line up with TRBD1. V lost 4 bases to trimming and J lost 5 bases; unmatched junction nucleotides: 9. Germline CDR1 LNHDA, CDR2 SQIVND (reference sequence). The CDR3 has 16 amino acids. This CDR3 reads CASSTTTGGVDQPQHF. CDR3 sequence (DNA): TGTGCCAGTAGTACAACGACAGGGGGTGTTGATCAGCCCCAGCATTTT.

Turning to this clone: Germline and junction disagree at one end, which may indicate a read error. V and J are TRBV7-7 and TRBJ2-1, with 9 bases fitting TRBD2. Germline lookup yields CDR1 SSHAT and CDR2 FNYEAQ (reference sequence). CDR3 length: 15 residues. In DNA, the CDR3 is TGTGCTAGCAGCTTAGCGGGGACTAGCAGCAATGAGCAGTTCTTC. Amino acids: CASSLAGTSSNEQFF.

The chain carries TRBV19 and TRBJ1-2; no reliable D call. The CDR3 extends over 13 amino acids. The V gene lost 7 bases and the J gene lost 3 bases, with 12 bases spanning the gap. Germline V lookup: CDR1 LNHDA, CDR2 SQIVND (reference sequence). The CDR3 DNA reads TGTGCCAGTATTCTTAGGGTGGACTATGGCTACACCTTC. It is translated as CASILRVDYGYTF.

V usage is TRBV6-6 and J usage is TRBJ2-5; D tentatively fits TRBD1 or TRBD2 (6 bases each). The CDR3 has 13 amino acids. Germline values: CDR1 MNHNY, CDR2 SVGAGI (reference sequence). V shed 6 bases and J shed 5 bases, with 13 bases lying between them. In DNA form, the CDR3 reads TGTGCCAGCAGGGAGGGGGTAATCGAGACCCAGTACTTC. Its translation: CASREGVIETQYF.

The V call is TRBV11-2, the J call TRBJ1-1, with unresolved D. The V end was cut by 8 bases, the J end by 8 bases, with 18 bases between. This CDR3 region has 13 residues. CDR1 SGHAT and CDR2 FQNNGV come from the germline V gene. CDR3 DNA: TGTGCCAGCGAGGCTAGTACGGTGGCAGAAGCTTTCTTT. Translated, it gives CASEASTVAEAFF.

This clone was recorded once. V gene TRBV7-9 combines with J gene TRBJ2-3, with D perhaps assigned TRBD1 or TRBD2 (6 bases each). The CDR3 is 13 residues long. Germline CDR1 and CDR2: SEHNR and FQNEAQ (reference sequence). Trimming took off 1 base at V and 6 bases at J, with 8 bases between the two ends. The CDR3 DNA reads as TGTGCCAGCAGCTTAGGGGGGGCGGATACGCAGTATTTT. Protein sequence: CASSLGGADTQYF.

By frequency in the sample, this clone is medium-sized. The chain carries TRBV2 and TRBJ2-1; D might be TRBD1 (5 bases). Germline assignment: CDR1 SNHLY and CDR2 FYNNEI. With 2 bases removed from V and 4 bases from J, the gap between germline ends came to 12 bases. The CDR3 runs 15 residues. The CDR3 here is CASSEQGFVYNEQFF. CDR3 nucleotide sequence: TGTGCCAGCAGTGAACAGGGTTTCGTTTACAATGAGCAGTTCTTC.

The sample holds a few counts of this clone. The chain uses TRBV7-9 and TRBJ1-2; possibly TRBD1 for D (5 bases). Looked up from germline, CDR1 is SEHNR and CDR2 is FQNEAQ (reference sequence). The CDR3 loop spans 13 amino acids. The ends were cut back, 3 bases at V and 2 bases at J, with 7 bases in the middle. The CDR3 reads CASSFEGNYGYTF. In DNA form, the CDR3 reads TGTGCCAGCAGCTTCGAGGGGAACTATGGCTACACCTTC.

The chain is built from TRBV19 and TRBJ2-1; 9 bases map to TRBD1. The junction had 6 bases not matched to a gene; V was cut back by 1 base and J by 8 bases. CDR3 length: 15 residues. The germline V gene encodes CDR1 LNHDA and CDR2 SQIVND (reference sequence). The CDR3 region has the DNA TGTGCCAGTAGTATAGTTGGACAGGGGACGGATGAGCAGTTCTTC. This translates into CASSIVGQGTDEQFF.

This clone was seen only once. The rearrangement joins TRBV29-1 to TRBJ2-3; D is possibly TRBD2 (6 bases). The germline V and J ends were trimmed by 4 bases and 5 bases, with 13 bases remaining between them. Germline assignment: CDR1 SQVTM and CDR2 ANQGSEA. There are 13 residues in the CDR3. The CDR3 coding sequence is TGCAGCGTTGTTTCCGGGGGTCTAGATACGCAGTATTTT. Its translation is CSVVSGGLDTQYF.

The chain links TRBV30 to TRBJ1-2; TRBD1 agrees at 7 bases. Germline assignment: CDR1 GTSNPN and CDR2 SVGIG (reference sequence). The CDR3 loop spans 12 amino acids. Trimming cost V 5 bases and J 10 bases; bases outside gene matches: 10. The CDR3 protein is CAWGDRVLDYTF. CDR3 DNA sequence: TGTGCCTGGGGCGACAGGGTGCTAGACTACACCTTC.

The J gene is TRBJ1-2, the V gene TRBV29-1; D gene unclear. The V gene's germline CDR1 is SQVTM and CDR2 ANQGSEA. This CDR3 comprises 12 residues. V lost 2 bases, J lost 4 bases, and 8 bases lay in between. DNA for the CDR3: TGCAGCGTTGAAAAACCGAGCTATGGCTACACCTTC. Its protein is CSVEKPSYGYTF. Full variable domain (rest looked up from reference TRBV29-1 and TRBJ1-2): SAVISQKPSRDICQRGTSLTIQCQVDSQVTMMFWYRQQPGQSLTLIATANQGSEATYESGFVIDKFPISRPNLTFSTLTVSNMSPEDSSIYLCSVEKPSYGYTFGSGTRLTVV.

The gene calls are TRBV18 and TRBJ1-3, with D unresolved. The V gene lost 2 bases and the J gene lost 1 base, with 9 bases spanning the gap. The germline V gene has CDR1 KGHSH and CDR2 LQKENI. The CDR3 totals 15 residues. The CDR3 sequence: CASSPTRDSGNTIYF. The CDR3 region has the DNA TGTGCCAGCTCACCAACTAGGGATTCTGGAAACACCATATATTTT.

This chain links TRBV5-1 with TRBJ1-1; perhaps TRBD1 as D (6 bases). Germline CDR1 SGHRS, CDR2 YFSETQ. With 4 bases removed from V and 4 bases from J, the gap between germline ends came to 14 bases. CDR3 length equals 14 residues. CDR3 sequence reads: CASSQTGLGTEAFF. The DNA for the CDR3 is TGCGCCAGCAGCCAAACAGGGTTGGGCACTGAAGCTTTCTTT.

This clone was recorded a few times. The genes are TRBV5-1 and TRBJ1-5; tentative D call: TRBD1 (6 bases). This CDR3 is built from 15 residues. Germline V lookup: CDR1 SGHRS, CDR2 YFSETQ. V gave up 0 bases and J gave up 4 bases, with 11 bases separating them. The CDR3 spells CASSLDTGFNQPQHF. CDR3 nucleotides: TGCGCCAGCAGCTTGGACACAGGGTTTAATCAGCCCCAGCATTTT.

The rearrangement joins TRBV6-1 to TRBJ1-5; 10 bases align to TRBD1. The V gene's germline CDR1 is MNHNS and CDR2 SASEGT. This CDR3 comprises 15 residues. V shed 1 base, J shed 7 bases, and the junction held 4 bases outside the gene matches. Here the CDR3 DNA reads TGTGCCAGCAGTGAAGACGGGACAGGGGTCCAGCCCCAGCATTTT. It codes for CASSEDGTGVQPQHF.

The chain links TRBV7-9 to TRBJ1-6; weak D call: TRBD1 (5 bases). Germline V gives CDR1 SEHNR, CDR2 FQNEAQ (reference sequence). CDR3 length equals 15 residues. V was trimmed by 5 bases and J by 0 bases, leaving 8 bases between them. The CDR3 nucleotides read TGTGCCAGCAGCCCTGACAGCTCCTATAATTCACCCCTCCACTTT. Protein sequence: CASSPDSSYNSPLHF.

This clone has only a few counts. The V gene is TRBV28, the J gene TRBJ1-1; D gene ambiguous. The CDR3 is 13 residues long. In germline, CDR1 is MDHEN, CDR2 SYDVKM. Trimming took off 8 bases at V and 3 bases at J, with 13 bases between the two ends. The CDR3 DNA follows: TGTGCCAGCCTTAGAGGCGTCGACACTGAAGCTTTCTTT. Protein sequence: CASLRGVDTEAFF.

This clone was seen at least ten times. The rearrangement links TRBV7-6 to TRBJ2-5, with D possibly matching TRBD2 (5 bases). The ends were cut back, 1 base at V and 5 bases at J, with 14 bases in the middle. The CDR3 has 15 residues. CDR1 is SGHVS and CDR2 is FNYEAQ in the germline V gene. Here the CDR3 DNA reads TGTGCCAGCAGCTTAGAACCGGGGTCGGGGGAGACCCAGTACTTC. Residues: CASSLEPGSGETQYF. Full variable domain (outside the CDR3, taken from reference TRBV7-6 and TRBJ2-5): GAGVSQSPRYKVTKRGQDVALRCDPISGHVSLYWYRQALGQGPEFLTYFNYEAQQDKSGLPNDRFSAERPEGSISTLTIQRTEQRDSAMYRCASSLEPGSGETQYFGPGTRLLVL.

The rearrangement joins TRBV5-1 to TRBJ2-2; D assignment may be TRBD1 or TRBD2 (5 bases each). The CDR3 contains 15 residues. Germline-derived CDR1 and CDR2 are SGHRS and YFSETQ. V shed 4 bases and J shed 4 bases, with 14 bases lying between them. CDR3 DNA: TGCGCCAGCAGCCGGGGCCAGGGTTCCACCGGGGAGCTGTTTTTT. Protein: CASSRGQGSTGELFF.